This TCR beta chain came from a study of control samples from healthy donors and cancer patients. TCRdb's table, derived via immunoSEQ multiplex PCR, lists solely in-frame clones and lacks some. The sample consists of about 100,000 clones, less than 90% of them appearing once. The specimen sequenced was blood. The clonotype originates from a woman between 50 and 59 years old in good health.

The CDR3 DNA reads TGCGCCAGCAGTGAGTCGATTGGGTTACGCGAAAAACTGTTTTTT. Amino acid sequence: CASSESIGLREKLFF. J is TRBJ1-4 and V is TRBV10-2; D remains ambiguous. The V gene lost 0 bases and the J gene lost 8 bases, with 13 bases spanning the gap. Germline V lookup: CDR1 WSHSY, CDR2 SAAADI. CDR3 length: 15 amino acids.